Sequencing of this TCR beta chain was carried out in a study of response to subunit inactivated influenza vaccine. Notes on the study in general: Authors proposed each seasonal influenza vaccination draws in few new T cells.

TCRdb ran MiXCR on the RT-PCR reads and lists one entry per CDR3 protein. The sample records some 800,000 distinct CDR3 sequences, 21% being singletons. As regards this clonotype: Its antigen remains unknown.

The CDR3 length is 17 residues. V was clipped by 5 bases and J by 6 bases; unmatched bases: 18. Germline lookup yields CDR1 SQVTM and CDR2 ANQGSEA. This receptor was obtained from a man between 50 and 59 years old who received an inactivated influenza vaccine. The sequencing used PBMCs from blood, collected 4 to 6 days after vaccination. This chain links TRBV29-1 with TRBJ2-7; 11 bases are a match to TRBD2. The CDR3 here is CSVRVGTSGSVVAEQYF. In DNA, the CDR3 is TGCAGCGTTCGCGTAGGTACTAGCGGGAGTGTAGTTGCCGAGCAGTACTTC.